This TCR beta chain was observed in a study of post-analysis software for immune sequencing data (dated by TCRdb to the mid-2010s). For the study in its entirety: The recorded disease courses included relapsing-remitting, secondary progressive and progressive-relapsing multiple sclerosis, and some patients had no subtype annotation. A subset of samples was prepared in parallel using single-end sample barcoding, then pooled and co-amplified after Illumina adapter ligation. Patient repertoires were compared against roughly 12 previously published healthy control repertoires from donors aged roughly 6 to 28 years. The study at large found these results: The multiple sclerosis patient group was slightly younger than the control group. Patients showed significantly higher frequencies than controls for five TRBV segments, among them TRBV5-6, TRBV5-1 and TRBV20-1. Significantly lower normalized Chao1 diversity was found in multiple sclerosis patients than in controls, suggesting substantial peripheral T-cell clonal expansion. Direct clustering with F measure revealed strong co-clustering of samples prepared in the same batch, which led to a batch-effect correction.

To demonstrate the VDJtools post-analysis software, TCR beta repertoires were profiled from the peripheral blood of roughly 14 young patients with multiple sclerosis. The multiple sclerosis patients were children and adolescents between 6 and 15 years of age. Only a few counts were recorded for this clonotype. Its recognized antigen is unknown. Nothing much larger sits one base from this clone, and base qualities are not available. The library was generated by PCR. Sequencing used an Illumina HiSeq 2500. Unique molecular identifiers were incorporated into TCR beta cDNA libraries to reduce PCR and sequencing biases. Per 1 to 10 million input T cells, some 500,000 cDNA molecules were obtained, such that each molecule approximated one T cell. Patient libraries were prepared and sequenced with the same protocol used for the earlier healthy control dataset. Samples belonging to the same batch were prepared together, multiplexed and sequenced on a shared HiSeq lane. In the original analysis: Raw barcoded reads were processed with MIGEC, discarding single-read molecular identifier groups before consensus assembly and CDR3 extraction. Clonotype tables were post-analysed with VDJtools, and diversity was normalized by down-sampling all datasets to the smallest sample size. To correct batch-related cross-sample contamination, repertoire overlap clustering matched CDR3 amino acid sequences but not nucleotide sequences. TCRdb's own reprocessing of the public reads used fastp at Q25 and MiXCR and kept productive beta chains. Rows are combined by CDR3 protein, so each entry shows the most common genes and DNA. TCRdb's processing, not the authors' own work, is the source of the V and J calls. Within this sample are about 460,000 distinct CDR3 sequences, with over 35% of them counted one time only. The ten largest make up about 12% of the sample.

From its cysteine to its phenylalanine, the CDR3 spans 13 amino acids. Kept here is only the CDR3 DNA, which spans 39 bases and is read in frame from base 1. The germline V gene specifies MGHDK as CDR1 and SYGVNS as CDR2. Unmatched junction bases come to 12, with V trimmed by 7 bases and J by 11 bases. The rearrangement combines TRBV25-1 with TRBJ2-5, with TRBD2 identical over 8 junction bases. Sequencing input: blood. The receptor's source is a girl between 5 and 17 years old with multiple sclerosis. The CDR3 region has the sequence CASTAGGRNEQYF. The DNA sequence is given as TGTGCCAGCACTGCGGGGGGTAGGAATGAGCAGTACTTC. The variable domain in full, with residues beyond the CDR3 obtained from the reference TRBV25-1 and TRBJ2-5 genes, is EADIYQTPRYLVIGTGKKITLECSQTMGHDKMYWYQQDPGMELHLIHYSYGVNSTEKGDLSSESTVSRIRTEHFPLTLESARPSHTSQYLCASTAGGRNEQYFGPGTRLLVL.